This T cell receptor beta chain was recovered during a study of cytomegalovirus exposure and HLA in healthy donors. Points from the study as a whole: Both high specificity and high sensitivity reportedly marked the classifier's diagnosis of cytomegalovirus status. Rare TCR sequences predominated, though certain public TCRs were found in many donors.

Germline V lookup: CDR1 LNHNV, CDR2 YYDKDF (reference sequence). Trimming at V came to 4 bases and at J to 4 bases, leaving 9 bases not matched to a gene. The CDR3 runs 16 residues. Some clones are missing from TCRdb's copy, which holds only in-frame ones; the method was immunoSEQ multiplex PCR. This repertoire shows approximately 120,000 clones, about 90% found once; its top ten account for around 2.1%. As concerns this clone: Its specificity is unknown.

The sequence came from a woman aged 18-30 years in good health and CMV-seronegative. The chain recombines TRBV15 with TRBJ2-2, with 7 bases aligning to TRBD1. The sequenced sample consisted of PBMCs. CDR3 nucleotide sequence: TGTGCCACCAGCACCAGACAGGGAGCCCTCACCGGGGAGCTGTTTTTT. This sequence encodes CATSTRQGALTGELFF.